Listed below are T cell receptor beta chains from one sample, sequenced in a study of identical twins. TCRdb reanalysed the 5' RACE reads using MiXCR and keeps one entry per CDR3 protein. The table includes 450,000 to 600,000 distinct CDR3 sequences, approximately 20% detected once. The data were also submitted as part of a second study, on yellow fever vaccine responses in identical twins.

The sequencing input was CD4+ T cells sorted from blood. These receptors were taken from a woman aged 18-29 years in good health. CDR3s include the opening cysteine and the closing phenylalanine or tryptophan. D genes are given only for firm matches. Where a row states a size, it is once, few, many or the class of an expanded clone; other rows omit it.

J,D,size,V,DNA,CDR3
TRBJ1-1,TRBD1,.,TRBV7-9,TGTGCCAGCAAGACAGGGGGGAACACTGAAGCTTTCTTT,CASKTGGNTEAFF
TRBJ1-1,.,few,TRBV5-1,TGCGCCAGCAGCTGGACAGTAAATGCTGAAGCTTTCTTT,CASSWTVNAEAFF
TRBJ2-3,TRBD2,.,TRBV5-1,TGCGCCAGCAGTCCGGAAGGGAGGGGCACAGATACGCAGTATTTT,CASSPEGRGTDTQYF
TRBJ1-2,TRBD1,.,TRBV20-1,TGCAGTGCTAGAGATTCGACAGGGTATGAGGGCTACACCTTC,CSARDSTGYEGYTF
TRBJ2-3,TRBD2,.,TRBV20-1,TGCAGTGCTGGCCTACTAGCGGGAATAGCAGATACGCAGTATTTT,CSAGLLAGIADTQYF
TRBJ2-3,TRBD2,few,TRBV12-3/TRBV12-4,TGTGCCAGCAGACCTAGCGGACGCCAGCTCCAATTGAGCCCAGATACGCAGTATTTT,CASRPSGRQLQLSPDTQYF
TRBJ1-5,TRBD1,.,TRBV24-1,TGTGCCACCAGTGATTTGGGGGACAGGGGCTCTAATCAGCCCCAGCATTTT,CATSDLGDRGSNQPQHF
TRBJ2-2,.,.,TRBV27,TGTGCCAGCAGTGTATTCTCCTGGGGGTCCGGGGAGCTGTTTTTT,CASSVFSWGSGELFF
TRBJ2-1,.,.,TRBV5-1,TGCGCCAGCTCCTCTCCGCTAGAGGGCAATGAGCAGTTCTTC,CASSSPLEGNEQFF
TRBJ1-1,TRBD1,.,TRBV12-3/TRBV12-4,TGTGCCAGCAGTAACGACAGGGTACGGAACACTGAAGCTTTCTTT,CASSNDRVRNTEAFF
TRBJ2-1,.,.,TRBV6-4,TGTGCCAGCAGTGGTAAAGAGCAGTTCTTC,CASSGKEQFF
TRBJ1-3,.,.,TRBV25-1,TGTGCCAGCAGTGGGGCTTGGACTGGAAACACCATATATTTT,CASSGAWTGNTIYF
TRBJ2-1,TRBD2,.,TRBV20-1,TGCAGTAAAACTAGCGCAAACAATGAGCAGTTCTTC,CSKTSANNEQFF
TRBJ1-6,TRBD1,.,TRBV20-1,TGCAGTGCTAGACCCAGGGGGTCGGCGAATTCACCCCTCCACTTT,CSARPRGSANSPLHF
TRBJ2-2,TRBD2,.,TRBV3-1,TGTGCCAGCAGCCAAGGGTCGGGAGGGCCCGGCGGGGAGCTGTTTTTT,CASSQGSGGPGGELFF
TRBJ2-1,.,.,TRBV20-1,TGCAGTGCATGGGACAGTGCGGGAACCCTCAATGAGCAGTTCTTC,CSAWDSAGTLNEQFF
TRBJ1-2,.,few,TRBV10-3,TGTGCCATCAGTGAGTCGGGCAGGGTGGACTATGGCTACACCTTC,CAISESGRVDYGYTF
TRBJ2-7,TRBD2,few,TRBV5-1,TGCGCCAGCAGACGACTAGCGGGAAACTACGAGCAGTACTTC,CASRRLAGNYEQYF
TRBJ2-2,TRBD1,.,TRBV4-1,TGCGCCAGCAGCCGCGAGGGGGGACAGGGGTCCGGGGAGCTGTTTTTT,CASSREGGQGSGELFF
TRBJ2-7,.,.,TRBV25-1,TGTGCCAGCAGGGGAGGCCCTCTCCCATCCTACGAGCAGTACTTC,CASRGGPLPSYEQYF
TRBJ2-1,.,.,TRBV7-3,TGTGCCAGCAGTTCAGGACCGGCGGGGTACAATGAGCAGTTCTTC,CASSSGPAGYNEQFF
TRBJ2-5,.,few,TRBV10-3,TGTGCCATCAGTGAGTCGAAAACAGGGCAAGAGACCCAGTACTTC,CAISESKTGQETQYF
TRBJ2-5,.,.,TRBV20-1,TGCAGTGCTAAGGCTGGGGCAGCTCAGGGGGAGACCCAGTACTTC,CSAKAGAAQGETQYF
TRBJ2-7,.,.,TRBV12-3/TRBV12-4,TGTGCCAGCAGTTTAGGGCGGGTTTCAGGCGAGCAGTACTTC,CASSLGRVSGEQYF
TRBJ2-1,.,few,TRBV5-1,TGCGCCAGCAGCTTGGACCTAATAGGCTCCTACAATGAGCAGTTCTTC,CASSLDLIGSYNEQFF
TRBJ1-1,.,.,TRBV13,TGTGCCAGCAGCTCACGGGGAGGGGCGGTGAACACTGAAGCTTTCTTT,CASSSRGGAVNTEAFF
TRBJ2-3,.,.,TRBV20-1,TGCAGTGCTAATCCGGGTGGCCCAGATACGCAGTATTTT,CSANPGGPDTQYF
TRBJ1-2,TRBD1,.,TRBV12-3/TRBV12-4,TGTGCCAGCAGATGGACAGGGGTCTATGGCTACACCTTC,CASRWTGVYGYTF
TRBJ2-6,.,few,TRBV11-2,TGTGCCAGCAGCTCCGGCACACGGGTTACCTTGGGGGCCAACGTCCTGACTTTC,CASSSGTRVTLGANVLTF
TRBJ2-7,.,few,TRBV20-1,TGCAGTGCTAGTCGCGACGAGCAGTACTTC,CSASRDEQYF
TRBJ2-1,TRBD2,few,TRBV4-1,TGCGCCAGCAGCCAAGACATTCCGCGAATAGCGGGACAAGGGTATGAGCAGTTCTTC,CASSQDIPRIAGQGYEQFF
TRBJ1-5,.,few,TRBV28,TGTGCCAGCACCACTCCGGATAACATCAAGCCCCAGCATTTT,CASTTPDNIKPQHF
TRBJ1-1,.,few,TRBV3-1,TGTGCCAGCAGCCAAGATTCGAAGACGAGAGCTTTCTTT,CASSQDSKTRAFF
TRBJ2-2,.,few,TRBV20-1,TGCACAACGGACGGTACCCGCACCGGGGAGCTGTTTTTT,CTTDGTRTGELFF